This TCR beta chain was recorded in a study of T cell repertoires in cytomegalovirus infection. Study-level information: Public TCR beta signatures provided an indication of both CMV infection and a matching HLA type. Study results and caveats: Adding up the frequency of public TCR beta families identified people who carried CMV plus the relevant HLA. CMV-specific HLA-C-restricted TCR beta clonotypes dominated the ex vivo response.

MiXCR, applied by TCRdb to the reads, yields one record per CDR3 protein. The table shows around 130,000 distinct CDR3 sequences, with 7% to 10% occurring only once. This clonotype was seen repeatedly, ten times or more. The antigen is unknown. From germline, CDR1 is KGHSH and CDR2 LQKENI. Trimming removed 3 bases at V and 6 bases at J, with 15 bases between. The CDR3 is 16 amino acids. The receptor was derived from a human donor in good health (CMV status not recorded). Some clones in this sample may be carry-over from other donors' samples. Source material: PBMCs. This chain joins TRBV18 and TRBJ1-6; D not resolved. CDR3 DNA sequence: TGTGCCAGCTCACCTAGCGGACCCGTCTCTAATTCACCCCTCCACTTT. The encoded protein is CASSPSGPVSNSPLHF.